One sample yielded the 17 T cell receptor beta chains listed below, sequenced in a study of beta chain features in type 1 diabetes. Expressed TCRB transcripts were sequenced after all isolated RNA was converted to cDNA. Clones were read by immunoSEQ multiplex PCR, and TCRdb kept only the in-frame ones, dropping some. Of around 400,000 clones listed, around 15% were seen once; the top ten hold approximately 0.019%. Sequenced material: naive CD4+ T cells from blood. The source is a woman aged 18-29 years in good health.

The chain links TRBV5-4 to TRBJ2-3; weak D call: TRBD2 (5 bases). This CDR3 has 13 residues. The V gene lost 1 base and the J gene lost 6 bases, with 9 bases spanning the gap. Germline V gene lookup returns CDR1 SGHNT and CDR2 YYREEE (reference sequence). CDR3 bases: TGTGCCAGCAGCTTGCCTACTAGGGATACGCAGTATTTT. It encodes CASSLPTRDTQYF.

The chain recombines TRBV25-1 with TRBJ2-7, with TRBD2 matching 8 bases. Germline V CDR1 and CDR2: MGHDK, SYGVNS. Trimming took 6 bases from V and 3 from J; bases not matched to a gene: 7. The CDR3 length is 14 residues. The CDR3: CASRPAGAIYEQYF. CDR3 bases: TGTGCCAGCAGGCCAGCGGGGGCAATCTACGAGCAGTACTTC.

Comment on this clone: A read error may account for a junction end that differs from germline. The genes are TRBV20-1 and TRBJ2-1; no clear D gene. Germline CDR1 and CDR2: DFQATT and SNEGSKA (reference sequence). CDR3 length: 9 amino acids. CDR3 sequence reads: CSAPSAPVF. CDR3 in DNA: TGCAGTGCTCCGAGTGCGCCCGTCTTC.

This clone has just a few counts. The rearrangement joins TRBV10-3 to TRBJ2-1, with TRBD2 matching 9 bases. From germline, CDR1 is ENHRY and CDR2 SYGVKD. Trimming at V came to 6 bases and at J to 7 bases, leaving 10 bases not matched to a gene. This CDR3 region has 15 residues. The CDR3 coding sequence is TGTGCCATCAGAGACGTAAAAGCGGGAGGTAATGAGCAGTTCTTC. Amino acids: CAIRDVKAGGNEQFF.

CDR3 nucleotides: TGTGCCTGGAGTATAAGGCAGGGCACTGAAGCTTTCTTT. Translation gives CAWSIRQGTEAFF. The J gene is TRBJ1-1, the V gene TRBV30; TRBD1 is a possible D gene (5 bases). Germline V lookup: CDR1 GTSNPN, CDR2 SVGIG (reference sequence). Trimming removed 2 bases at V and 4 bases at J, with 11 bases between. There are 13 residues in the CDR3.

This clone came up a few times. CDR3 in DNA: TGTGCCAGCAGTCGCGGAAGCGGCCCCTACAATGAGCAGTTCTTC. Protein sequence: CASSRGSGPYNEQFF. This chain connects TRBV28 to TRBJ2-1; D perhaps matches TRBD2 (5 bases). Germline lookup yields CDR1 MDHEN and CDR2 SYDVKM. The V end was cut by 5 bases, the J end by 2 bases, with 13 bases between. CDR3 length: 15 residues.

V usage is TRBV28 and J usage is TRBJ1-2; no clear D gene. Germline values: CDR1 MDHEN, CDR2 SYDVKM. Trimming removed 6 bases at V and 4 bases at J, with 12 bases between. This CDR3 spans 13 amino acids. In DNA form, the CDR3 reads TGTGCCAGCAGCCTTCATAATAGCTATGGCTACACCTTC. It translates to CASSLHNSYGYTF.

The chain employs TRBV29-1 and TRBJ2-7; 10 bases match TRBD1. V was clipped by 6 bases and J by 4 bases; unmatched bases: 6. The CDR3 sequence is 13 residues long. Germline lookup yields CDR1 SQVTM and CDR2 ANQGSEA. CDR3 residues: CSVAGTGAYEQYF. CDR3 DNA: TGCAGCGTAGCAGGGACAGGGGCATACGAGCAGTACTTC.

DNA for the CDR3: TGTGCCAGCAGCTTGGTCGGTCAGCCCCAGCATTTT. This translates into CASSLVGQPQHF. This chain links TRBV5-6 with TRBJ1-5; D gene ambiguous. Germline V gene data show CDR1 as SGHDT and CDR2 as YYEEEE. CDR3 size: 12 residues. The germline V and J ends were trimmed by 0 bases and 6 bases, with 4 bases remaining between them.

V is TRBV2 and J is TRBJ1-1, with D tentatively TRBD1 (5 bases). Trimming took off 7 bases at V and 1 base at J, with 10 bases between the two ends. Germline lookup yields CDR1 SNHLY and CDR2 FYNNEI. CDR3 length equals 13 residues. The CDR3 DNA sequence: TGTGCCAGCACCAAGGACACGAACACTGAAGCTTTCTTT. Translating gives CASTKDTNTEAFF.

In this sample, this clone turned up a few times. The V call is TRBV28, the J call TRBJ2-7; D gene uncertain. The CDR3 totals 11 residues. Germline V lookup: CDR1 MDHEN, CDR2 SYDVKM. The germline V and J ends were trimmed by 7 bases and 5 bases, with 9 bases remaining between them. CDR3 bases: TGTGCCAGCACCAAACTCCACGAGCAGTACTTC. Its protein product is CASTKLHEQYF. Complete variable domain (other parts from reference TRBV28 and TRBJ2-7): DVKVTQSSRYLVKRTGEKVFLECVQDMDHENMFWYRQDPGLGLRLIYFSYDVKMKEKGDIPEGYSVSREKKERFSLILESASTNQTSMYLCASTKLHEQYFGPGTRLTVT.

The J gene is TRBJ2-7, the V gene TRBV6-1, with D hard to call. CDR3 size: 12 residues. V lost 5 bases to trimming and J lost 3 bases, with 8 bases between them. Germline lookup yields CDR1 MNHNS and CDR2 SASEGT. The CDR3, as DNA: TGTGCCAGCAGTCCGTCGTTCTACGAGCAGTACTTC. Translation: CASSPSFYEQYF.

This clone was seen only a few times. The chain couples TRBV10-3 to TRBJ2-1; 10 positions agree with TRBD2. The V and J ends lost 0 bases and 3 bases, in that order; junction bases with no gene match: 5. The CDR3 length is 17 residues. Germline lookup yields CDR1 ENHRY and CDR2 SYGVKD. The CDR3 DNA sequence: TGTGCCATCAGTGAGTCCGGAGGACTAGCGGACTACAATGAGCAGTTCTTC. It codes for CAISESGGLADYNEQFF.

V gene TRBV5-1 combines with J gene TRBJ2-7; no reliable D call. V dropped 4 bases and J dropped 5 bases, with 10 bases sitting between them. This CDR3 is 12 amino acids long. In germline, CDR1 is SGHRS, CDR2 YFSETQ. Here the CDR3 reads CASSPHRDEQYF. DNA of the CDR3: TGCGCCAGCAGCCCCCACCGGGACGAGCAGTACTTC.

The gene calls are TRBV5-4 and TRBJ2-2, with TRBD1 matching 7 bases. Germline values: CDR1 SGHNT, CDR2 YYREEE (reference sequence). This CDR3 comprises 15 residues. Losses at the gene ends were 3 bases for V and 0 bases for J; bases not matched to a gene: 2. CDR3 sequence reads: CASSWDSANTGELFF. The CDR3 nucleotides read TGTGCCAGCAGCTGGGACAGCGCGAACACCGGGGAGCTGTTTTTT.

This chain connects TRBV30 to TRBJ2-3, with 10 bases fitting TRBD2. The junction had 5 bases not matched to a gene; V was cut back by 4 bases and J by 4 bases. The CDR3 is 14 amino acids. Germline CDR1 is GTSNPN and CDR2 is SVGIG (reference sequence). The CDR3 region has the DNA TGTGCCTGGAAGCTAGCGGGAGTGGCAGATACGCAGTATTTT. Translation gives CAWKLAGVADTQYF.

CDR3 sequence: CATSRDLQQGVKQYF. The CDR3 DNA reads as TGTGCCACCAGCAGAGATCTCCAACAGGGTGTGAAGCAGTACTTC. V gene TRBV15 combines with J gene TRBJ2-7, with D possibly TRBD1 on 6 matching bases. Trimming shortened V by 0 bases and J by 8 bases, and 17 bases separated the two germline ends. Germline assignment: CDR1 LNHNV and CDR2 YYDKDF (reference sequence). This CDR3 spans 15 amino acids.